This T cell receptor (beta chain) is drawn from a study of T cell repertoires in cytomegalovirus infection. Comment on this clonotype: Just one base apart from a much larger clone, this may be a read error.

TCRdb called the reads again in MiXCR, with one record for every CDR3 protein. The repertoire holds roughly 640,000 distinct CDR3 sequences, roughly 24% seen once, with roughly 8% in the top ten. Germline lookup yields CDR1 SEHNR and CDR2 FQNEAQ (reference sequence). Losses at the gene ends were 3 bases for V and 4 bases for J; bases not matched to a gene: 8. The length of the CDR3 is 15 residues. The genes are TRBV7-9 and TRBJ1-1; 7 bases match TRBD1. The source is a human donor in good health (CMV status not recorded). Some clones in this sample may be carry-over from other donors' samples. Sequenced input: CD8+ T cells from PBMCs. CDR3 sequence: CASSFLTGLSTEAFF. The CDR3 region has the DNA TGTGCCAGCAGCTTCCTGACAGGGCTGAGCACTGAAGCTTTCTTT.